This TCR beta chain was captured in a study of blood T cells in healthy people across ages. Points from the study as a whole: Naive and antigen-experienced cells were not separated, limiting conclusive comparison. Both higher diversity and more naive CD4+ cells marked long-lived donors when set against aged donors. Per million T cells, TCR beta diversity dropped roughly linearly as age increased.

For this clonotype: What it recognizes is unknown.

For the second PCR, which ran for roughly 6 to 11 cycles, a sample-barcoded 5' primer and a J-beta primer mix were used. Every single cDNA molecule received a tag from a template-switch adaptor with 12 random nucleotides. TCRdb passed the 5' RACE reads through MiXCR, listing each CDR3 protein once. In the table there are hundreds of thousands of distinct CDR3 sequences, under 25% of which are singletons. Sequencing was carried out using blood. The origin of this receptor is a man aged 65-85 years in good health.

In DNA, the CDR3 is TGCGCCAGCAGCCAAGATGGTAGCGGGTTCTACAATGAGCAGTTCTTC. It yields the protein CASSQDGSGFYNEQFF. This chain uses TRBV4-1 with TRBJ2-1, with 7 bases lining up with TRBD2. The V gene's germline CDR1 is MGHRA and CDR2 YSYEKL. The length of the CDR3 is 16 residues. Trimming removed 0 bases from V and 3 bases from J; junction bases left unmatched: 5.